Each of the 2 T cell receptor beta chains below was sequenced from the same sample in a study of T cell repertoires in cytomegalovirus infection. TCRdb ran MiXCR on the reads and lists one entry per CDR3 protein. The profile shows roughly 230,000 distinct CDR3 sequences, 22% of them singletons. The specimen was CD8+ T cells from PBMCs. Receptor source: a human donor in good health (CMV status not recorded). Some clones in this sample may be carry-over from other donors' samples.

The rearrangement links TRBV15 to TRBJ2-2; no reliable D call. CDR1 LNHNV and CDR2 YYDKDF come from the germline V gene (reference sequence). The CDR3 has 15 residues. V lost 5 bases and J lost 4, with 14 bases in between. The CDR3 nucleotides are TGTGCCACCAGCTCTCCCCATTTGGGCACCGGGGAGCTGTTTTTT. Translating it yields CATSSPHLGTGELFF.

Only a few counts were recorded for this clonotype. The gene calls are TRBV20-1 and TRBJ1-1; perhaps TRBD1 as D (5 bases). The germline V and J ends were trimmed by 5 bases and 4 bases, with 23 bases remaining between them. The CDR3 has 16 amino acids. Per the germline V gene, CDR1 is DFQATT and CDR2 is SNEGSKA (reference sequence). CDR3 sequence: CSAPSVFHGAGTEAFF. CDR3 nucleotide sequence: TGCAGTGCTCCCTCCGTGTTCCACGGGGCCGGCACTGAAGCTTTCTTT.